These 25 T cell receptor beta chains share one sample of origin, sequenced in a study of a mutant IDH1 vaccine in newly diagnosed glioma. Time point reported: week 11, during vaccination. Vaccination used 300 ug of mutant IDH1 20-mer peptide per dose, with topical imiquimod. Assay: immunoSEQ multiplex PCR; the TCRdb copy retains only in-frame clones and omits some. This table holds about 64,000 clones, 65% to 85% found once. No antigen is known for these receptors. This sample comprised PBMCs, obtained from a glioma patient whose treatment included an IDH1 peptide vaccine. These receptors were collected from a woman aged 45-60 years with glioma.

V and J are TRBV5-1 and TRBJ1-1, with D maybe TRBD1 (6 bases). CDR3 length equals 14 residues. CDR1 and CDR2 (germline): SGHRS, YFSETQ. Between the trimmed V and J ends, which lost 7 bases and 0 bases, there was a span of 13 bases. Written as DNA, the CDR3 is TGCGCCAGCGGCCTCGGACAGATGAACACTGAAGCTTTCTTT. Translated: CASGLGQMNTEAFF.

The rearrangement uses TRBV1 and TRBJ2-2. TRBV1 is assigned pseudogene status. The CDR3 consists of 15 residues. CDR3 in amino acids: CTSSPEKQSTGELFF. CDR3 DNA sequence: TGCACCAGCAGCCCCGAGAAACAAAGCACCGGGGAGCTGTTTTTT.

The CDR3 protein is CASSFGGSSYNSPLHF. The DNA for the CDR3 is TGTGCCAGCAGCTTCGGGGGCAGCTCCTATAATTCACCCCTCCACTTT. This chain connects TRBV5-8 to TRBJ1-6; TRBD1 is a possible D gene (6 bases). V was trimmed by 2 bases and J by 0 bases, leaving 9 bases between them. The CDR3 spans 16 residues. Germline CDR1 is SGHTS and CDR2 is YDEGEE.

The chain has TRBV6-5 and TRBJ2-1; D remains unclear. The CDR3 is made up of 16 amino acids. V was cut by 1 base and J by 2 bases, with 12 bases left in between. CDR1 is MNHEY and CDR2 is SVGAGI in the germline V gene. For the CDR3, the DNA is TGTGCCAGCAGTTACTTTTCTAAAGCCACCTACAATGAGCAGTTCTTC. Encoded protein: CASSYFSKATYNEQFF.

The table lists this clone with a count of one. V gene TRBV13 combines with J gene TRBJ1-1; D gene ambiguous. This CDR3 region has 16 residues. Germline V gene sequence: CDR1 PRHDT, CDR2 FYEKMQ (reference sequence). V was trimmed by 1 base and J by 4 bases, leaving 16 bases between them. CDR3 residues: CASSLEVPMVGTEAFF. As DNA, the CDR3 is TGTGCCAGCAGCTTAGAAGTTCCGATGGTAGGCACTGAAGCTTTCTTT. The full variable domain, in which reference TRBV13 and TRBJ1-1 provide the parts outside the CDR3, is AAGVIQSPRHLIKEKRETATLKCYPIPRHDTVYWYQQGPGQDPQFLISFYEKMQSDKGSIPDRFSAQQFSDYHSELNMSSLELGDSALYFCASSLEVPMVGTEAFFGQGTRLTVV.

This clone has a single count. The chain uses TRBV4-1 and TRBJ1-2; 10 positions agree with TRBD1. After removal of 0 bases from V and 7 bases from J, the junction contained 5 bases not matched to a gene. Germline V gives CDR1 MGHRA, CDR2 YSYEKL. This CDR3 is 15 amino acids long. CDR3 nucleotides: TGCGCCAGCAGCCAAGATTGGGGGACAGGGGTTGGCTACACCTTC. Amino acids: CASSQDWGTGVGYTF.

In DNA, the CDR3 is TGTGCCAGCAGTGGGACAGGGGGCAGAGGGGAGCAGTTCTTC. Protein sequence: CASSGTGGRGEQFF. The V gene is TRBV6-1, the J gene TRBJ2-1; 11 nucleotides align to TRBD1. The CDR3 consists of 14 residues. Germline assignment: CDR1 MNHNS and CDR2 SASEGT. With V trimmed by 4 bases and J by 10 bases, 6 bases remained unmatched.

The chain employs TRBV5-4 and TRBJ2-5; 9 nucleotides align to TRBD2. J lost 4 bases, V lost 3 bases, and 4 bases had no gene match. This CDR3 is built from 14 residues. Germline CDR1 reads SGHNT; CDR2 reads YYREEE (reference sequence). The CDR3 DNA follows: TGTGCCAGCAGCTCATCAGCGGGGGGAGAGACCCAGTACTTC. Its protein is CASSSSAGGETQYF.

This clone is deemed large. CDR3 region: CASSKETSGVYEQFF. CDR3 nucleotide sequence: TGTGCCAGCAGCAAGGAGACTAGCGGGGTGTATGAGCAGTTCTTC. The chain couples TRBV27 to TRBJ2-1; 11 positions match TRBD2. CDR1 and CDR2 (germline): MNHEY, SMNVEV (reference sequence). The CDR3 runs 15 residues. The junction had 9 bases not matched to a gene; V was cut back by 6 bases and J by 8 bases.

This chain links TRBV27 with TRBJ2-7; 10 nucleotides align to TRBD1. The CDR3 sequence is 13 residues long. V was pared by 4 bases and J by 6 bases, with 3 bases of the junction left unmatched. Germline V gene sequence: CDR1 MNHEY, CDR2 SMNVEV (reference sequence). In DNA, the CDR3 is TGTGCCAGCAGTTCAAGGGACAGGGGCGAGCAGTACTTC. It translates to CASSSRDRGEQYF.

The chain carries TRBV5-5 and TRBJ2-7; a possible D gene is TRBD1 (5 bases). The ends were cut back, 0 bases at V and 9 bases at J, with 16 bases in the middle. There are 14 residues in the CDR3. Germline CDR1 and CDR2: SGHKS and YYEKEE (reference sequence). The CDR3 DNA sequence: TGTGCCAGCAGCTTGGCCTTGGAAGGGGTGAGGCAGTACTTC. This codes for CASSLALEGVRQYF.

The gene calls are TRBV5-1 and TRBJ2-1, with 15 bases fitting TRBD2. Per the germline V gene, CDR1 is SGHRS and CDR2 is YFSETQ. Trimming cost V 4 bases and J 9 bases; bases outside gene matches: 5. CDR3 length equals 15 residues. CDR3 sequence: CASSRGLAGGTEQFF. Here the CDR3 DNA reads TGCGCCAGCAGCAGGGGACTAGCGGGGGGTACTGAGCAGTTCTTC.

In regard to this clone: Other DNA variants within this sample encode the same CDR3. The chain employs TRBV5-1 and TRBJ1-2; D remains ambiguous. The CDR3 covers 12 residues. Germline V lookup: CDR1 SGHRS, CDR2 YFSETQ. The ends were cut back, 0 bases at V and 4 bases at J, with 4 bases in the middle. The CDR3 DNA sequence: TGCGCCAGCAGCTTGGAGGGCTATGGCTACACCTTC. Its translation is CASSLEGYGYTF.

The V gene is TRBV5-4, the J gene TRBJ2-5, with a tentative D call TRBD1 (6 bases). V lost 2 bases to trimming and J lost 4 bases, with 15 bases between them. The CDR3 spans 15 residues. Per germline, CDR1 SGHNT and CDR2 YYREEE (reference sequence). CDR3 bases: TGTGCCAGCAGCTTACCGGGACAAACCATAGAGACCCAGTACTTC. This translates into CASSLPGQTIETQYF. The whole variable domain, filled in from reference TRBV5-4 and TRBJ2-5, reads ETGVTQSPTHLIKTRGQQVTLRCSSQSGHNTVSWYQQALGQGPQFIFQYYREEENGRGNFPPRFSGLQFPNYSSELNVNALELDDSALYLCASSLPGQTIETQYFGPGTRLLVL.

The rearrangement joins TRBV6-1 to TRBJ1-6, with a tentative D call TRBD1 (5 bases). The CDR3 is 14 amino acids. CDR1 and CDR2 from the germline V gene are MNHNS and SASEGT. The germline V and J ends were trimmed by 8 bases and 8 bases, with 16 bases remaining between them. The CDR3 nucleotides are TGTGCCAGCGCTGAACTCCAGGGAGATTCACCCCTCCACTTT. Its translation is CASAELQGDSPLHF.

The genes are TRBV25-1 and TRBJ1-2; unclear D gene. With 3 bases removed from V and 6 bases from J, the gap between germline ends came to 11 bases. Germline V lookup: CDR1 MGHDK, CDR2 SYGVNS. This CDR3 is 13 amino acids long. The CDR3 DNA is TGTGCCAGCAGTGAGGAGGTTCTGGATGGCTACACCTTC. Its protein product is CASSEEVLDGYTF.

A note on this clone: One end of the junction fails to match germline, which may point to a read error. The rearrangement uses TRBV7-7 and TRBJ2-6, with D uncertain. The CDR3 loop spans 16 amino acids. The germline CDR1 and CDR2 sequences are SSHAT and FNYEAQ (reference sequence). The chain's CDR3 is CASSSHVEAGANVLTF. The DNA of the CDR3 is TGTGCTAGCAGCTCCCATGTTGAAGCGGGGGCCAACGTCCTGACTTTC.

V gene TRBV18 combines with J gene TRBJ2-2; D is perhaps TRBD2 (6 bases). The CDR3 has 17 amino acids. Germline V CDR1 and CDR2: KGHSH, LQKENI. Trimming took 5 bases from V and 4 from J, leaving 20 bases between them. The CDR3 sequence is CASSSPRWGVSTGELFF. The DNA of the CDR3 is TGTGCCAGCTCATCCCCCCGATGGGGGGTAAGCACCGGGGAGCTGTTTTTT.

This clone was seen just once. This chain joins TRBV6-1 and TRBJ1-2; the D gene is possibly TRBD1 (6 bases). Germline V lookup: CDR1 MNHNS, CDR2 SASEGT. This CDR3 has 14 residues. The V end lost 7 bases, the J end lost 5 bases, and 17 bases lay between the germline ends. CDR3 bases: TGTGCCAGCATTCTGTGGGGCCAGGGGTATGGCTACACCTTC. Translated, it gives CASILWGQGYGYTF.

V and J are TRBV18 and TRBJ1-4; D is uncertain. This CDR3 is 13 amino acids long. From germline, CDR1 is KGHSH and CDR2 LQKENI. V gave up 3 bases and J gave up 5 bases, with 7 bases separating them. The CDR3 nucleotides read TGTGCCAGCTCACCCGGCAAAAATGAAAAACTGTTTTTT. The encoded protein is CASSPGKNEKLFF. Based on the CDR3 plus reference TRBV18 and TRBJ1-4, the full variable domain is NAGVMQNPRHLVRRRGQEARLRCSPMKGHSHVYWYRQLPEEGLKFMVYLQKENIIDESGMPKERFSAEFPKEGPSILRIQQVVRGDSAAYFCASSPGKNEKLFFGSGTQLSVL.

The chain links TRBV18 to TRBJ2-3, with a possible D match to TRBD2 (5 bases). Trimming left V 2 bases short and J 3 bases short, with 9 bases between. CDR1 KGHSH and CDR2 LQKENI come from the germline V gene. This CDR3 region has 14 residues. As DNA, the CDR3 is TGTGCCAGCTCACCAGCCGGGAAGACAGATACGCAGTATTTT. Amino acids: CASSPAGKTDTQYF. Together with reference TRBV18 and TRBJ2-3, the CDR3 gives the full variable domain: NAGVMQNPRHLVRRRGQEARLRCSPMKGHSHVYWYRQLPEEGLKFMVYLQKENIIDESGMPKERFSAEFPKEGPSILRIQQVVRGDSAAYFCASSPAGKTDTQYFGPGTRLTVL.

The gene calls are TRBV6-5 and TRBJ1-4, with unresolved D. CDR1 is MNHEY, CDR2 SVGAGI, per germline. The CDR3 runs to 16 residues. V gave up 4 bases and J gave up 8 bases, with 20 bases separating them. The CDR3 DNA follows: TGTGCCAGCAGTTCCACTCGCCGGGCGCAGCGAGAAAAACTGTTTTTT. This encodes CASSSTRRAQREKLFF.

The gene calls are TRBV7-6 and TRBJ1-2, with 7 bases that match TRBD1. Germline lookup yields CDR1 SGHVS and CDR2 FNYEAQ. With V trimmed by 5 bases and J by 8 bases, 8 bases remained unmatched. This CDR3 spans 13 amino acids. Here the CDR3 reads CASSPRGEGGYTF. The CDR3, as DNA: TGTGCCAGCAGCCCCAGGGGGGAAGGAGGCTACACCTTC.

In its sample, this clone was seen once. V is TRBV27 and J is TRBJ1-1; 11 bases match TRBD1. Germline CDR1 is MNHEY and CDR2 is SMNVEV (reference sequence). CDR3 length equals 15 residues. V shed 4 bases, J shed 5 bases, and the junction held 6 bases outside the gene matches. The CDR3 DNA sequence: TGTGCCAGCAGTTCCCCGGGACAGGGGGGAACTGAAGCTTTCTTT. As protein: CASSSPGQGGTEAFF.

The genes are TRBV7-2 and TRBJ2-3; D not resolved. This CDR3 comprises 13 residues. V gave up 4 bases and J gave up 5 bases, with 10 bases separating them. The germline gives CDR1 SGHTA, CDR2 FQGNSA. The CDR3 bases are TGTGCCAGCAGCTCCAAGGTTAGAGATACGCAGTATTTT. Protein sequence: CASSSKVRDTQYF.